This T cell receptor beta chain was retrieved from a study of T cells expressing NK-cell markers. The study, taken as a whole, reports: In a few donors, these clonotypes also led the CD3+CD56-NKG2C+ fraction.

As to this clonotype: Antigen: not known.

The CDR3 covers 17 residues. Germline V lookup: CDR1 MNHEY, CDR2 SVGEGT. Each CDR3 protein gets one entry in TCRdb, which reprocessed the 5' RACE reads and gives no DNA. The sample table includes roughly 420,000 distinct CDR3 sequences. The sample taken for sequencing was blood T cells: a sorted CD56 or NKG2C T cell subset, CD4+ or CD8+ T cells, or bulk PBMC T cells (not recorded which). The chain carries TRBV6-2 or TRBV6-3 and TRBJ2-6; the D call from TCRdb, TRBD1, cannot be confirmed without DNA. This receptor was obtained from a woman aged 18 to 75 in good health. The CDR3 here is CASSYSKAQAGANVLTF.